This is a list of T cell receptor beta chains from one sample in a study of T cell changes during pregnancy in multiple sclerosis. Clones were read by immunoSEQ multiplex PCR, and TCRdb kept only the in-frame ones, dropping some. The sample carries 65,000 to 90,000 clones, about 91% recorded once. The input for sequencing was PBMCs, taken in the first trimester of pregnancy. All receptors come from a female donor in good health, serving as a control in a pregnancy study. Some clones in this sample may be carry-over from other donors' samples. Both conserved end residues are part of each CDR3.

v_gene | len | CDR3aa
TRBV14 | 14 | CASSQGSAQGEQYF
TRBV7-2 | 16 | CASSPAGGPSNYGYTF
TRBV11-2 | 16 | CASSSAGTSGTGELFF
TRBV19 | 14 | CATEGQGDYNEQFF
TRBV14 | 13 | CASSQTGTYGYTF
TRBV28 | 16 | CASSFSGQGLYNEQFF
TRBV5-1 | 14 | CASSLEGGDEKLFF
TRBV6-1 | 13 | CASRLQGVGEQFF
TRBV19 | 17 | CASKPSRTGYSNQPQHF
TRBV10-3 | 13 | CAISEDRNYGYTF
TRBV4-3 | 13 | CASSQGRNQPQHF
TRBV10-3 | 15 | CAISESKGRGTEAFF
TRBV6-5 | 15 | CASSTMAGVYNEQFF